A single T cell receptor (beta chain) is shown here with its context. Its cognate antigen is unknown. The authors ran a second PCR of 7 to 11 cycles using a sample-barcoded 5' primer and a J-beta primer mix. MiXCR, run by TCRdb on the 5' RACE reads, gives a single entry per CDR3 protein. Of roughly 1.7 million distinct CDR3 sequences in the sample, almost 35% were seen once. These data are taken from a study of blood T cells in healthy people across ages. Study outcomes and limitations: Across the age range, TCR beta diversity per million T cells fell in a roughly linear way. Versus aged donors, long-lived donors had higher diversity and more naive CD4+ cells. Diversity of TCR beta correlated strongly with naive T cell percentage.

Isolated per sample were at least 6 million PBMCs. The sequence was collected from a woman aged 25 to 39 in good health. Sequenced: blood.

In DNA, the CDR3 is TGTGCCAGCAGAGCCGACACCGCGAACACCGGGGAGCTGTTTTTT. It is translated as CASRADTANTGELFF. The gene calls are TRBV2 and TRBJ2-2, with no clear D. The CDR3 has 15 residues. Germline V CDR1 and CDR2: SNHLY, FYNNEI. V was shortened by 6 bases and J by 0 bases, with 11 bases between the two germline ends.